Listed here are 9 T cell receptor beta chains from one sample, sequenced in a study of blood T cell repertoires in COVID-19 (TCRdb year 2020). Preparation of the library involved the immunoSEQ multiplex PCR assay. Entries here come from immuneACCESS through TCRdb and include only in-frame sequences with V and J called. Some clones fail to appear in such tables; in the studies checked, an unresolved V gene covers under half of the shortfall, and the cause of the remainder is unknown. Across this sample there are 140,000 to 150,000 clones, with approximately 80% seen only once. The top ten constitute roughly 10% of the sample. Sequencing was carried out using peripheral blood. The origin of the receptors is a man in his sixties with active or convalescent COVID-19.

The chain links TRBV7-2 to TRBJ2-1; 10 nucleotides align to TRBD2. The junction had 5 bases not matched to a gene; V was cut back by 6 bases and J by 6 bases. Germline V lookup: CDR1 SGHTA, CDR2 FQGNSA. This CDR3 has 14 residues. This CDR3 reads CASSLAGAVNEQFF. The CDR3 bases are TGTGCCAGCAGTCTAGCGGGAGCCGTCAATGAGCAGTTCTTC.

The chain is built from TRBV5-1 and TRBJ1-2, with 8 bases that match TRBD1. V lost 0 bases to trimming and J lost 4 bases; unmatched junction nucleotides: 8. This CDR3 contains 16 residues. The germline gives CDR1 SGHRS, CDR2 YFSETQ. The CDR3 nucleotides are TGCGCCAGCAGCTTGGATCCCGGACAGGGTAGCTATGGCTACACCTTC. Its protein product is CASSLDPGQGSYGYTF. The whole variable domain, filled in from reference TRBV5-1 and TRBJ1-2, reads KAGVTQTPRYLIKTRGQQVTLSCSPISGHRSVSWYQQTPGQGLQFLFEYFSETQRNKGNFPGRFSGRQFSNSRSEMNVSTLELGDSALYLCASSLDPGQGSYGYTFGSGTRLTVV.

The gene calls are TRBV11-2 and TRBJ1-6, with TRBD1 identical over 9 bases. This CDR3 region has 14 residues. Germline lookup yields CDR1 SGHAT and CDR2 FQNNGV. J gave up 11 bases and V 3 bases, and 5 bases lay outside the gene matches. The CDR3 bases are TGTGCCAGCAGCTTGGGGACAGGGACGACACCCCTCCACTTT. The encoded protein is CASSLGTGTTPLHF.

The CDR3: CASRPGSQETQYF. CDR3 DNA sequence: TGTGCCAGTAGACCAGGGTCCCAAGAGACCCAGTACTTC. The chain uses TRBV19 and TRBJ2-5; the D gene is possibly TRBD1 (5 bases). Germline loops: CDR1 LNHDA, CDR2 SQIVND (reference sequence). The CDR3 loop spans 13 amino acids. With 6 bases removed from V and 1 base from J, the gap between germline ends came to 9 bases.

This clone has only one observation. This sequence joins TRBV13 and TRBJ2-1; the match to TRBD1 covers 9 bases. This CDR3 is built from 14 residues. Trimming took 5 bases from V and 4 from J; bases not matched to a gene: 3. CDR1 is PRHDT and CDR2 is FYEKMQ in the germline V gene (reference sequence). CDR3: CASSEGQGYNEQFF. The CDR3 nucleotides are TGTGCCAGCAGCGAGGGACAGGGATACAATGAGCAGTTCTTC.

The chain is built from TRBV11-3 and TRBJ1-1; 11 positions agree with TRBD1. Germline V gene lookup returns CDR1 SGHNT and CDR2 YENEEA. The CDR3 spans 17 residues. V gave up 4 bases and J gave up 3 bases; unmatched junction bases: 10. The CDR3 DNA follows: TGTGCCAGCAGCTCTTGGACAGGGGGCGCTTCGGACACTGAAGCTTTCTTT. Translation: CASSSWTGGASDTEAFF.

J is TRBJ1-2 and V is TRBV6-5, with no clear D. The V gene's germline CDR1 is MNHEY and CDR2 SVGAGI. This CDR3 is built from 13 residues. V was pared by 5 bases and J by 8 bases, with 15 bases between. The chain's CDR3 is CASSKTMGRGYTF. The CDR3 DNA reads as TGTGCCAGCAGTAAGACAATGGGGAGAGGCTACACCTTC.

This sequence joins TRBV7-2 and TRBJ2-3, with TRBD2 identical over 11 bases. The germline gives CDR1 SGHTA, CDR2 FQGNSA. V was pared by 9 bases and J by 6 bases, with 11 bases of the junction left unmatched. There are 15 residues in the CDR3. The CDR3 here is CASHLASGRSDTQYF. In DNA form, the CDR3 reads TGTGCCAGTCATTTAGCTAGCGGGAGGTCGGATACGCAGTATTTT.

This chain uses TRBV12-5 with TRBJ2-7; TRBD2 matches at 8 bases. The germline gives CDR1 LGHNT, CDR2 FRNRAP. V lost 2 bases and J lost 1; bases outside the gene matches: 4. The CDR3 length is 15 residues. CDR3 DNA sequence: TGTGCTAGTGGTTTGAGCGGGGGCCTTTCCTACGAGCAGTACTTC. Protein: CASGLSGGLSYEQYF.